These 20 T cell receptor beta chains came from one sample sequenced in a study of graft-versus-host responses after intestinal transplantation. Clones were read by immunoSEQ multiplex PCR, and TCRdb kept only the in-frame ones, dropping some. The data show about 120,000 clones, around nine tenths seen once. These receptors lack a known antigen. This material consisted of unstimulated CD4+ T cells sorted from spleen or lymph node cells, taken before intestinal transplant. The receptors come from a human donor who received an intestinal transplant.

This chain joins TRBV4-1 and TRBJ2-5; 8 nucleotides align to TRBD2. The CDR3 runs 14 residues. V trimming: 8 bases; J trimming: 5 bases; junction bases outside the gene matches: 10. The germline CDR1 and CDR2 sequences are MGHRA and YSYEKL. DNA for the CDR3: TGCGCCAGCCGAGGGGGACTAGTTAGCGAGACCCAGTACTTC. This sequence encodes CASRGGLVSETQYF.

The V gene is TRBV27, the J gene TRBJ1-2; the match to TRBD1 covers 8 bases. The V segment lost 7 bases and the J segment 8 bases; nucleotides outside the gene matches: 15. The CDR3 extends over 15 amino acids. Germline V gives CDR1 MNHEY, CDR2 SMNVEV (reference sequence). In DNA form, the CDR3 reads TGTGCCAGCACCCGGACAGGGATGTTTAATGGCGGCTACACCTTC. Protein sequence: CASTRTGMFNGGYTF.

V is TRBV27 and J is TRBJ2-2; 8 bases line up with TRBD2. Germline V lookup: CDR1 MNHEY, CDR2 SMNVEV (reference sequence). With 6 bases clipped from V and 8 bases from J, the junction kept 11 bases outside the gene matches. This CDR3 spans 15 amino acids. The CDR3 here is CASSRGTSLSGELFF. The CDR3 DNA is TGTGCCAGCAGCCGCGGGACTAGTCTTTCTGGGGAGCTGTTTTTT.

This clone was counted a single time. The V gene is TRBV18, the J gene TRBJ1-1; tentative D call: TRBD1 (5 bases). The germline gives CDR1 KGHSH, CDR2 LQKENI. V lost 3 bases to trimming and J lost 4 bases, with 9 bases between them. CDR3 length: 13 residues. CDR3 sequence: CASSPLGVTEAFF. CDR3 nucleotides: TGTGCCAGCTCACCCCTAGGGGTCACTGAAGCTTTCTTT.

The CDR3 region has the DNA TGTGCCAGCAGGGCTGGGGGCGGGGGGGCAGTTGAGCAGTTCTTC. This gives the protein CASRAGGGGAVEQFF. V is TRBV7-6 and J is TRBJ2-1; 9 nucleotides match TRBD2. With 6 bases clipped from V and 9 bases from J, the junction kept 12 bases outside the gene matches. This CDR3 is 15 amino acids long. Looked up from germline, CDR1 is SGHVS and CDR2 is FNYEAQ.

The rearrangement links TRBV29-1 to TRBJ2-7; D may be TRBD1 (6 bases). The CDR3 consists of 14 residues. From germline, CDR1 is SQVTM and CDR2 ANQGSEA. Trimming stripped 6 bases from V and 3 bases from J, with 18 bases between. DNA of the CDR3: TGCAGCGTATCGAGCCCTGGACAGATCTACGAGCAGTACTTC. Translation: CSVSSPGQIYEQYF.

V gene TRBV7-6 combines with J gene TRBJ1-4; a weak D match, TRBD1 (6 bases). Looked up from germline, CDR1 is SGHVS and CDR2 is FNYEAQ. Trimming took 3 bases from V and 0 from J, leaving 8 bases between them. There are 15 residues in the CDR3. The CDR3 nucleotides read TGTGCCAGCAGCTTTAACAGGGCAACTAATGAAAAACTGTTTTTT. This gives the protein CASSFNRATNEKLFF.

The gene calls are TRBV5-6 and TRBJ2-5, with 7 bases matching TRBD1. The V and J ends lost 8 bases and 5 bases, in that order; junction bases with no gene match: 6. From germline, CDR1 is SGHDT and CDR2 YYEEEE. The CDR3 is 12 residues long. CDR3 in amino acids: CASTGARETQYF. CDR3 bases: TGTGCCAGTACAGGGGCGCGGGAGACCCAGTACTTC.

V usage is TRBV5-1 and J usage is TRBJ2-3; 15 nucleotides line up with TRBD2. The CDR3 is made up of 18 amino acids. Germline values: CDR1 SGHRS, CDR2 YFSETQ. The V and J ends lost 3 bases and 6 bases, in that order; junction bases with no gene match: 11. CDR3 sequence: CASSSTIGLAGGGDTQYF. In DNA, the CDR3 is TGCGCCAGCAGCTCCACTATAGGACTAGCGGGAGGGGGTGATACGCAGTATTTT.

V is TRBV28 and J is TRBJ1-4; no clear D. This CDR3 comprises 17 residues. Germline V gives CDR1 MDHEN, CDR2 SYDVKM. V shed 6 bases and J shed 4 bases, with 21 bases lying between them. The CDR3 nucleotides read TGTGCCAGCAGGTCTCCCGGGTTTCGAAGTGGTAATGAAAAACTGTTTTTT. Translated, it gives CASRSPGFRSGNEKLFF.

The chain couples TRBV7-9 to TRBJ2-7, with a weak D call TRBD2 (5 bases). Trimming cost V 1 base and J 0 bases, with 10 bases left between them. Germline lookup yields CDR1 SEHNR and CDR2 FQNEAQ (reference sequence). The CDR3 is 15 amino acids. In DNA form, the CDR3 reads TGTGCCAGCAGCTTAGGTGCGGGCCGCTCCTACGAGCAGTACTTC. Protein: CASSLGAGRSYEQYF.

The chain combines TRBV5-1 with TRBJ2-1; no reliable D call. CDR1 and CDR2 from the germline V gene are SGHRS and YFSETQ. V lost 4 bases and J 10 bases, leaving 9 bases between the germline ends. The CDR3 has 11 amino acids. Here the CDR3 reads CASSGPGEQFF. The CDR3 DNA reads as TGCGCCAGCAGCGGCCCCGGGGAGCAGTTCTTC.

The chain combines TRBV18 with TRBJ2-7, with D perhaps matching TRBD1 (6 bases). There are 15 residues in the CDR3. CDR1 is KGHSH, CDR2 LQKENI, per germline. V lost 3 bases, J lost 3 bases, and 15 bases lay in between. The CDR3 nucleotides are TGTGCCAGCTCACCGGAGGACAGCCGACACTACGAGCAGTACTTC. As protein: CASSPEDSRHYEQYF.

The J gene is TRBJ1-2, the V gene TRBV6-6; TRBD1 might be the D (5 bases). CDR1 is MNHNY and CDR2 is SVGAGI in the germline V gene (reference sequence). The ends were cut back, 9 bases at V and 4 bases at J, with 9 bases in the middle. The CDR3 sequence is 11 residues long. In DNA form, the CDR3 reads TGTGCCAGTTGGGGCCTCTATGGCTACACCTTC. Its translation: CASWGLYGYTF.

On this clone: This CDR3 is also generated by other DNA sequences in the sample. CDR3 bases: TGTGCCAGCAGTTTGCTAGCCTATGGCTACACCTTC. Translating gives CASSLLAYGYTF. The gene calls are TRBV28 and TRBJ1-2; the D is unclear. Deletions cut 3 bases from V and 4 bases from J, with 6 bases between. The CDR3 has 12 amino acids. Germline V gives CDR1 MDHEN, CDR2 SYDVKM.

The gene calls are TRBV18 and TRBJ2-1; TRBD2 aligns across 9 bases. V lost 1 base, J lost 3 bases, and 7 bases stayed unmatched. Germline V gene sequence: CDR1 KGHSH, CDR2 LQKENI. This CDR3 is 17 amino acids long. The CDR3 nucleotides are TGTGCCAGCTCACCACAGTCTAGCGGGATCCACTACAATGAGCAGTTCTTC. It is translated as CASSPQSSGIHYNEQFF. Drawing the rest from reference TRBV18 and TRBJ2-1, the complete variable domain is NAGVMQNPRHLVRRRGQEARLRCSPMKGHSHVYWYRQLPEEGLKFMVYLQKENIIDESGMPKERFSAEFPKEGPSILRIQQVVRGDSAAYFCASSPQSSGIHYNEQFFGPGTRLTVL.

The chain is built from TRBV7-9 and TRBJ2-7, with D hard to call. Germline V gives CDR1 SEHNR, CDR2 FQNEAQ (reference sequence). Deletions cut 3 bases from V and 3 bases from J, with 6 bases between. The CDR3 is made up of 12 amino acids. The chain's CDR3 is CASSFTGYEQYF. For the CDR3, the DNA is TGTGCCAGCAGCTTTACTGGCTACGAGCAGTACTTC.

The chain has TRBV19 and TRBJ1-4; weak D call: TRBD1 (6 bases). V gave up 5 bases and J gave up 4 bases, with 17 bases separating them. The CDR3 sequence is 16 residues long. Germline assignment: CDR1 LNHDA and CDR2 SQIVND (reference sequence). The CDR3 protein is CASSSKQSGVNEKLFF. The CDR3 nucleotides are TGTGCCAGTAGTTCCAAGCAATCAGGGGTTAATGAAAAACTGTTTTTT.

The chain links TRBV7-2 to TRBJ1-3; 9 positions match TRBD1. V shed 6 bases and J 9 bases; nucleotides not matched to a gene: 12. The CDR3 has 15 amino acids. Germline V gene sequence: CDR1 SGHTA, CDR2 FQGNSA. The CDR3 loop reads CASRDPGQGLATIYF. The CDR3, as DNA: TGTGCCAGCAGGGACCCGGGACAGGGATTGGCCACCATATATTTT.

This chain links TRBV6-5 with TRBJ2-7, with D possibly matching TRBD2 (7 bases). V lost 4 bases to trimming and J lost 3 bases, with 13 bases between them. The germline V gene has CDR1 MNHEY and CDR2 SVGAGI. This CDR3 region has 14 residues. CDR3 protein: CASSFRGGGYEQYF. The CDR3 DNA reads as TGTGCCAGCAGTTTTAGGGGGGGCGGCTACGAGCAGTACTTC.